This entry describes one T cell receptor (beta chain). What it binds is not known. The sample is drawn from a study of CD8+ T cells in alopecia areata. General study points: Scalp samples also contribute reads from the resident alphabeta T cells found in normal skin. Mice showed TCR sharing more clearly than patients did, possibly owing to HLA. Normal scalp showed lower clonality than lesional scalp, especially alopecia totalis/universalis.

Sequencing relied on a cDNA template that was reverse transcribed from extracted RNA. Assay used: immunoSEQ multiplex PCR; TCRdb lists only in-frame clones, some missing. The sample has approximately 29,000 clones, over 65% seen once; the top ten hold about a fifth. The germline gives CDR1 SGHVS, CDR2 FNYEAQ. Trimming cost V 5 bases and J 1 base; bases outside gene matches: 7. CDR3 length: 16 amino acids. The sorting of PBMCs gave CD4+ and CD8+ T cells. The source is a human donor with alopecia areata. Sample: NKG2D-low CD8+ T cells sorted from blood. The rearrangement links TRBV7-6 to TRBJ2-5, with 10 bases lining up with TRBD2. CDR3 nucleotide sequence: TGTGCCAGCAGCATCCTAGCGGGAGAAGGCCAAGAGACCCAGTACTTC. Its protein is CASSILAGEGQETQYF.